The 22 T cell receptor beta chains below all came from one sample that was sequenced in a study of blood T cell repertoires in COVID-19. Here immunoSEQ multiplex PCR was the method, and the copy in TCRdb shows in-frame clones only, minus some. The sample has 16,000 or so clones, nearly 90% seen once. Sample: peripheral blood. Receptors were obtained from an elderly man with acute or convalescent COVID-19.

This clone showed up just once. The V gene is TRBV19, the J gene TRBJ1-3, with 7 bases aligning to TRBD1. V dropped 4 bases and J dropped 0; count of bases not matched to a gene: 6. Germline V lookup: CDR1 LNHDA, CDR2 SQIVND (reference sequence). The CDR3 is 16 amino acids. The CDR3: CASSTITGVSGNTIYF. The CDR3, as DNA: TGTGCCAGTAGTACAATTACAGGGGTCTCTGGAAACACCATATATTTT.

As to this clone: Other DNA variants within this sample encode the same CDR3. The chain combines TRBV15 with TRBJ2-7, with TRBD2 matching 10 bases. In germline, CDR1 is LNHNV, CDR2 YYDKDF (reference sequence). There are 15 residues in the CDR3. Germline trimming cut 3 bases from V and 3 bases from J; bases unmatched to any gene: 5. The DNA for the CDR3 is TGTGCCACCAGCAGGGTGGCTAGCGGGAGCTACGAGCAGTACTTC. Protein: CATSRVASGSYEQYF.

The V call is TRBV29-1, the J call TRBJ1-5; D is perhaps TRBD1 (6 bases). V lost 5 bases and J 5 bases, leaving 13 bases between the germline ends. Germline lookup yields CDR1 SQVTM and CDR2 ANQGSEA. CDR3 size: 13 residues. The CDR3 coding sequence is TGCAGCGTTAAAACAGGGATTCATCAGCCCCAGCATTTT. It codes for CSVKTGIHQPQHF.

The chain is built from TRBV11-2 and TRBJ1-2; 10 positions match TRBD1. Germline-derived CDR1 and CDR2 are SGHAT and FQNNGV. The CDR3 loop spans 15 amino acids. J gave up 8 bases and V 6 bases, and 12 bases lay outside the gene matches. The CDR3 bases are TGTGCCAGCAGGCCCTCCGGGACAGGGGAACGCGGCTACACCTTC. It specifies CASRPSGTGERGYTF.

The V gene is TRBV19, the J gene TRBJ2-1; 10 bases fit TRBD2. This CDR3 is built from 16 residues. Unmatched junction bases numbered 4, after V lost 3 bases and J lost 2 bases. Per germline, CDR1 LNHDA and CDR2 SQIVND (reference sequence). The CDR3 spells CASSIGTSGTYNEQFF. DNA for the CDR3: TGTGCCAGTAGTATTGGAACTAGCGGGACCTACAATGAGCAGTTCTTC.

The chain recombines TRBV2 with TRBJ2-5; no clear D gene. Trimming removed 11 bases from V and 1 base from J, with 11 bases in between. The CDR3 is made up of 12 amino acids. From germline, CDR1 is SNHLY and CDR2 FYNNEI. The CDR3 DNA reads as TGTGCCGCGCAAGCGACCCAAGAGACCCAGTACTTC. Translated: CAAQATQETQYF.

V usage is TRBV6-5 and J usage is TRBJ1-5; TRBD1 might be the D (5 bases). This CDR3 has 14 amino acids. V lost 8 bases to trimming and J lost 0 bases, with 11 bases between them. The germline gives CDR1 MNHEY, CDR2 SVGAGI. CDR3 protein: CASGAGVSNQPQHF. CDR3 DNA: TGTGCCAGCGGGGCGGGAGTTAGCAATCAGCCCCAGCATTTT.

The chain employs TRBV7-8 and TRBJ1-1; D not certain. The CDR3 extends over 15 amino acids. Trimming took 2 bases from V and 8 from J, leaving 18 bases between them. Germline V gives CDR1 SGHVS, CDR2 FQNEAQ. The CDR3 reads CASSLRESVVREAFF. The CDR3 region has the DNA TGTGCCAGCAGCTTAAGAGAGAGCGTTGTGCGAGAAGCTTTCTTT.

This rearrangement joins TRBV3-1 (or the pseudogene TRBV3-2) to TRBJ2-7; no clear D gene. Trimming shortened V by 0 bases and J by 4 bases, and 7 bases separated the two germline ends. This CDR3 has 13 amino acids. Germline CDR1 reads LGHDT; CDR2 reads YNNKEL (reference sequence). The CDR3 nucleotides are TGTGCCAGCAGCCAAGAGTGGCAGTACGAGCAGTACTTC. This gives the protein CASSQEWQYEQYF.

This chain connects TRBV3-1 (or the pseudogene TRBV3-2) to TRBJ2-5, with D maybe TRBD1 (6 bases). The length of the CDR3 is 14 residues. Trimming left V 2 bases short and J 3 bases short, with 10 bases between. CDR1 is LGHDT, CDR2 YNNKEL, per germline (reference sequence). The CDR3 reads CASSQHSGEETQYF. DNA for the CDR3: TGTGCCAGCAGCCAACACTCAGGGGAAGAGACCCAGTACTTC.

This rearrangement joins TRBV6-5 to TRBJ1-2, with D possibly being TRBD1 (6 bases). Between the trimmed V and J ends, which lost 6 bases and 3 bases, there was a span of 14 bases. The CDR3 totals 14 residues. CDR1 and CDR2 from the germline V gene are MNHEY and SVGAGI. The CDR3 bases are TGTGCCAGCAGCCCGCCAGGGGCGGACTATGGCTACACCTTC. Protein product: CASSPPGADYGYTF.

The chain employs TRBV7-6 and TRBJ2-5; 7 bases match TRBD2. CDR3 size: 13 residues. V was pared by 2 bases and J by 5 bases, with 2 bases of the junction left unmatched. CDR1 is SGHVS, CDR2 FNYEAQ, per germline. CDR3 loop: CASSLNSGETQYF. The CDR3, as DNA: TGTGCCAGCAGCTTAAATAGCGGGGAGACCCAGTACTTC.

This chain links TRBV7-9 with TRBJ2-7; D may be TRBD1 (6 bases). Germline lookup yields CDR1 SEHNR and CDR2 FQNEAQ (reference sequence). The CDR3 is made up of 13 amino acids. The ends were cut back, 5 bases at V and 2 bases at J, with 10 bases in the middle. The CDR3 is CASSQGTTYEQYF. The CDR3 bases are TGTGCCAGCAGCCAGGGGACGACCTACGAGCAGTACTTC.

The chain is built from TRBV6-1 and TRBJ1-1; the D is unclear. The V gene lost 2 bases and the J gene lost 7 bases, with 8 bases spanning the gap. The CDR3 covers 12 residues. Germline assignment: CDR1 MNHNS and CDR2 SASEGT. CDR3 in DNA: TGTGCCAGCAGTGAATCGTACGGTGAAGCTTTCTTT. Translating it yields CASSESYGEAFF.

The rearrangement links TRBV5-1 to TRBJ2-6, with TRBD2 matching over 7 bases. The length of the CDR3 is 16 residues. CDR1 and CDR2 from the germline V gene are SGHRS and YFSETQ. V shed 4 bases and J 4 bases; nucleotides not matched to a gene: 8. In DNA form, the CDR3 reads TGCGCCAGCAGCAAAGGAGGGACTAACGGGGCCAACGTCCTGACTTTC. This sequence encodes CASSKGGTNGANVLTF. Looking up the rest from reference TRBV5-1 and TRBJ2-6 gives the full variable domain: KAGVTQTPRYLIKTRGQQVTLSCSPISGHRSVSWYQQTPGQGLQFLFEYFSETQRNKGNFPGRFSGRQFSNSRSEMNVSTLELGDSALYLCASSKGGTNGANVLTFGAGSRLTVL.

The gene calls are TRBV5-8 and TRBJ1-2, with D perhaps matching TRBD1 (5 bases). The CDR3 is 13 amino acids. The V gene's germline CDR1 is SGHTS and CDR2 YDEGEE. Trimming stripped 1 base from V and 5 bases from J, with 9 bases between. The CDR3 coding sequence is TGTGCCAGCAGCTTGTATGGGGGGTATGGCTACACCTTC. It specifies CASSLYGGYGYTF.

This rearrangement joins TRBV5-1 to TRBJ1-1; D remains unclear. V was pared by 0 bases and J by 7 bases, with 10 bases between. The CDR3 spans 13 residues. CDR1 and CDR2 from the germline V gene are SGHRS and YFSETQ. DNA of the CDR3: TGCGCCAGCAGCTTGGGTCCCCCGGGTGAAGCTTTCTTT. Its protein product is CASSLGPPGEAFF. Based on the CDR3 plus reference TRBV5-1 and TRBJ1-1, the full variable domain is KAGVTQTPRYLIKTRGQQVTLSCSPISGHRSVSWYQQTPGQGLQFLFEYFSETQRNKGNFPGRFSGRQFSNSRSEMNVSTLELGDSALYLCASSLGPPGEAFFGQGTRLTVV.

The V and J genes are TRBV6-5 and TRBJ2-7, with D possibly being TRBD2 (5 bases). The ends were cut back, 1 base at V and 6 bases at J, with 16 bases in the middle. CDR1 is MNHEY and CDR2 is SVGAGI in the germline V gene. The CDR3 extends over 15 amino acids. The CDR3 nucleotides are TGTGCCAGCAGTTACTTGGACTGGGATGAAGGCGAGCAGTACTTC. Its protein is CASSYLDWDEGEQYF.

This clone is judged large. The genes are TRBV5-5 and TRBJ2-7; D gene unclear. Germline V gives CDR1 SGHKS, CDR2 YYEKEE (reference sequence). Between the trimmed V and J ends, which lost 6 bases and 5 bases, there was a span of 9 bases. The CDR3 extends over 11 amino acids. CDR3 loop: CASTHGNEQYF. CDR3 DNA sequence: TGTGCCAGCACCCATGGCAACGAGCAGTACTTC.

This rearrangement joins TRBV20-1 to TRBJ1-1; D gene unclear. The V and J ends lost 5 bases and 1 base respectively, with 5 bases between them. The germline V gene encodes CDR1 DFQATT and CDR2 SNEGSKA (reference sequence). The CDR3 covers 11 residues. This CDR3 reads CSALRNTEAFF. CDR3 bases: TGCAGTGCTCTCAGGAACACTGAAGCTTTCTTT.

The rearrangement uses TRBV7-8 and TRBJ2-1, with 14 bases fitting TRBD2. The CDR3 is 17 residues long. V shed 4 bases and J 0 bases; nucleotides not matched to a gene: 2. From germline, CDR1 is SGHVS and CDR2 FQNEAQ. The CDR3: CASSWGTSGSSYNEQFF. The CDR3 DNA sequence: TGTGCCAGCAGCTGGGGGACTAGCGGGAGCTCCTACAATGAGCAGTTCTTC. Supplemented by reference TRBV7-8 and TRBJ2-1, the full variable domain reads GAGVSQSPRYKVAKRGQDVALRCDPISGHVSLFWYQQALGQGPEFLTYFQNEAQLDKSGLPSDRFFAERPEGSVSTLKIQRTQQEDSAVYLCASSWGTSGSSYNEQFFGPGTRLTVL.

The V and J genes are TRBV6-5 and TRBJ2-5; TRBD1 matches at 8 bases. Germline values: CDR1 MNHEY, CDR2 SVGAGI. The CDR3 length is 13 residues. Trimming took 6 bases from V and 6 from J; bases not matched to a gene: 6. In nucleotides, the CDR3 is TGTGCCAGCAGCCGTGGACAGGGAAAGACCCAGTACTTC. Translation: CASSRGQGKTQYF.